The 18 T cell receptor beta chains reported below all come from one sample, sequenced in a study of cytomegalovirus exposure and HLA in healthy donors. Assay: immunoSEQ multiplex PCR; the TCRdb copy retains only in-frame clones and omits some. The sample has about 65,000 clones; 92% are singletons. Sequencing was performed on PBMCs. The receptors were sampled from a woman in her late teens or twenties in good health and CMV-seronegative.

This rearrangement joins TRBV2 to TRBJ2-6, with a tentative D call TRBD1 (8 bases). Germline V lookup: CDR1 SNHLY, CDR2 FYNNEI. The CDR3 contains 16 residues. Trimming removed 7 bases from V and 0 bases from J, with 13 bases in between. The CDR3 is CASTQGGGSGANVLTF. The DNA of the CDR3 is TGTGCCAGCACACAGGGGGGGGGCTCTGGGGCCAACGTCCTGACTTTC.

This clone was detected only once. The chain has TRBV9 and TRBJ1-4, with 7 bases aligning to TRBD1. CDR1 and CDR2 (germline): SGDLS, YYNGEE. Trimming at V came to 0 bases and at J to 8 bases, leaving 4 bases not matched to a gene. The CDR3 spans 14 residues. The CDR3 DNA reads TGTGCCAGCAGCGTAGAGCCAGGGGGAGAAAAACTGTTTTTT. Its translation is CASSVEPGGEKLFF. The full variable domain, rest sourced from reference TRBV9 and TRBJ1-4, is DSGVTQTPKHLITATGQRVTLRCSPRSGDLSVYWYQQSLDQGLQFLIQYYNGEERAKGNILERFSAQQFPDLHSELNLSSLELGDSALYFCASSVEPGGEKLFFGSGTQLSVL.

This chain connects TRBV6-7 to TRBJ2-7; 7 bases match TRBD2. TRBV6-7 is classed as an ORF, of uncertain function. Losses at the gene ends were 0 bases for V and 5 bases for J; bases not matched to a gene: 10. The CDR3 consists of 16 residues. This chain's CDR3 is CASSYSCGRVGDEQYF. The CDR3 region has the DNA TGTGCCAGCAGTTACTCATGCGGGAGAGTCGGAGACGAGCAGTACTTC.

This chain links TRBV29-1 with TRBJ1-5, with unresolved D. Trimming stripped 4 bases from V and 3 bases from J, with 10 bases between. The CDR3 covers 13 residues. Looked up from germline, CDR1 is SQVTM and CDR2 is ANQGSEA. CDR3 region: CSVAYRPNQPQHF. The CDR3, as DNA: TGCAGCGTTGCTTACAGACCCAATCAGCCCCAGCATTTT.

This chain connects TRBV15 to TRBJ1-2; 8 nucleotides line up with TRBD1. The CDR3 is 17 amino acids. Germline V gene lookup returns CDR1 LNHNV and CDR2 YYDKDF (reference sequence). V dropped 0 bases and J dropped 6; count of bases not matched to a gene: 12. CDR3 sequence (DNA): TGTGCCACCAGCAGAGATCCTGGGACAGGCTCCGGGAATGGCTACACCTTC. Translated: CATSRDPGTGSGNGYTF.

The rearrangement uses TRBV7-8 and TRBJ2-2; TRBD2 is a possible D gene (5 bases). The CDR3 runs 15 residues. Germline V gives CDR1 SGHVS, CDR2 FQNEAQ. Here the CDR3 reads CASKLAAVNTGELFF. CDR3 nucleotides: TGTGCTTCTAAGCTGGCAGCGGTTAACACCGGGGAGCTGTTTTTT.

The chain joins TRBV30 to TRBJ2-7; 9 bases are shared with TRBD2. After removal of 1 base from V and 6 bases from J, the junction contained 7 bases not matched to a gene. Germline loops: CDR1 GTSNPN, CDR2 SVGIG (reference sequence). The length of the CDR3 is 14 residues. This chain's CDR3 is CAWSAGGSGSEQYF. The CDR3 bases are TGTGCCTGGAGTGCCGGCGGTAGCGGGAGCGAGCAGTACTTC.

The V call is TRBV27, the J call TRBJ1-5; no firm D call. The V end was cut by 1 base, the J end by 5 bases, with 6 bases between. CDR1 and CDR2 from the germline V gene are MNHEY and SMNVEV (reference sequence). The CDR3 totals 13 residues. The CDR3 here is CASSLLADQPQHF. CDR3 sequence (DNA): TGTGCCAGCAGTTTATTGGCGGATCAGCCCCAGCATTTT.

The chain employs TRBV5-6 and TRBJ2-4; the D gene is possibly TRBD2 (6 bases). The ends were cut back, 4 bases at V and 6 bases at J, with 20 bases in the middle. CDR3 length: 16 residues. Per the germline V gene, CDR1 is SGHDT and CDR2 is YYEEEE. CDR3 DNA: TGTGCCAGCAGCCAATTAGCCGGCGGGGAAAGAAACATTCAGTACTTC. Encoded protein: CASSQLAGGERNIQYF. Complete variable domain (other parts from reference TRBV5-6 and TRBJ2-4): DAGVTQSPTHLIKTRGQQVTLRCSPKSGHDTVSWYQQALGQGPQFIFQYYEEEERQRGNFPDRFSGHQFPNYSSELNVNALLLGDSALYLCASSQLAGGERNIQYFGAGTRLSVL.

CDR3: CASRTGATYEQYF. In DNA, the CDR3 is TGTGCCAGCAGAACAGGGGCTACATACGAGCAGTACTTC. The V call is TRBV2, the J call TRBJ2-7, with 7 bases matching TRBD1. The trim removed 6 bases at V and 4 bases at J, leaving 6 bases unmatched. CDR1 SNHLY and CDR2 FYNNEI come from the germline V gene. The CDR3 loop spans 13 amino acids. The full variable domain, in which reference TRBV2 and TRBJ2-7 provide the parts outside the CDR3, is EPEVTQTPSHQVTQMGQEVILRCVPISNHLYFYWYRQILGQKVEFLVSFYNNEISEKSEIFDDQFSVERPDGSNFTLKIRSTKLEDSAMYFCASRTGATYEQYFGPGTRLTVT.

This chain connects TRBV25-1 to TRBJ2-1; 9 positions match TRBD1. Germline V gene lookup returns CDR1 MGHDK and CDR2 SYGVNS. The CDR3 totals 14 residues. The junction had 7 bases not matched to a gene; V was cut back by 8 bases and J by 5 bases. The CDR3: CASGGTGSDNEQFF. CDR3 coding DNA: TGTGCCAGCGGGGGGACAGGGAGCGACAATGAGCAGTTCTTC.

V gene TRBV18 combines with J gene TRBJ1-2; no firm D call. Germline values: CDR1 KGHSH, CDR2 LQKENI. The CDR3 is made up of 15 amino acids. The ends were cut back, 8 bases at V and 3 bases at J, with 19 bases in the middle. The CDR3, as DNA: TGTGCCAGCACTTCTGAGAACGGGGTTTACTATGGCTACACCTTC. Amino acids: CASTSENGVYYGYTF.

Note on this clone: Other DNA sequences in this sample translate to the same CDR3. The CDR3 here is CASSLGGIYNEQFF. DNA for the CDR3: TGTGCCAGCAGCTTAGGAGGGATCTACAATGAGCAGTTCTTC. This chain uses TRBV7-8 with TRBJ2-1; the D gene is possibly TRBD2 (5 bases). The CDR3 consists of 14 residues. Looked up from germline, CDR1 is SGHVS and CDR2 is FQNEAQ. V dropped 1 base and J dropped 3 bases, with 7 bases sitting between them.

The count of this clone is one. The V and J genes are TRBV27 and TRBJ2-7; tentative D call: TRBD2 (6 bases). The CDR3 spans 15 residues. V lost 2 bases to trimming and J lost 0 bases, with 11 bases between them. Germline V gene lookup returns CDR1 MNHEY and CDR2 SMNVEV (reference sequence). CDR3 coding DNA: TGTGCCAGCAGTTTAGGGACTGGGAGCTCCTACGAGCAGTACTTC. Translation gives CASSLGTGSSYEQYF.

This clone was found once. V usage is TRBV2 and J usage is TRBJ2-1; 8 bases are a match to TRBD2. Germline loops: CDR1 SNHLY, CDR2 FYNNEI. V lost 6 bases, J lost 9 bases, and 10 bases stayed unmatched. CDR3 length: 14 amino acids. The CDR3 DNA reads TGTGCCAGCAGCCAAAGTAGCGGGGCGGGTGAGCAGTTCTTC. Translation gives CASSQSSGAGEQFF. The variable domain in full, with the rest retrieved from reference TRBV2 and TRBJ2-1, is EPEVTQTPSHQVTQMGQEVILRCVPISNHLYFYWYRQILGQKVEFLVSFYNNEISEKSEIFDDQFSVERPDGSNFTLKIRSTKLEDSAMYFCASSQSSGAGEQFFGPGTRLTVL.

This clone has a single count. V usage is TRBV10-3 and J usage is TRBJ1-1; D might be TRBD1 (6 bases). The CDR3 totals 14 residues. The V end was cut by 6 bases, the J end by 2 bases, with 13 bases between. Germline V gene data show CDR1 as ENHRY and CDR2 as SYGVKD. The CDR3 coding sequence is TGTGCCATCAGGATGACAGGTGACAACACTGAAGCTTTCTTT. This encodes CAIRMTGDNTEAFF.

For the CDR3, the DNA is TGTGCCAGTAATGATCCAGGGGGCAGCAATCAGCCCCAGCATTTT. This encodes CASNDPGGSNQPQHF. This chain links TRBV19 with TRBJ1-5; the match to TRBD1 covers 8 bases. CDR3 size: 15 residues. The germline V gene has CDR1 LNHDA and CDR2 SQIVND (reference sequence). The trim removed 7 bases at V and 1 base at J, leaving 6 bases unmatched.

The chain employs TRBV30 and TRBJ2-5, with D maybe TRBD2 (6 bases). Germline lookup yields CDR1 GTSNPN and CDR2 SVGIG (reference sequence). The CDR3 is made up of 13 amino acids. Between the trimmed V and J ends, which lost 4 bases and 4 bases, there was a span of 13 bases. This CDR3 reads CAWNRGAGETQYF. The CDR3 nucleotides read TGTGCCTGGAATCGCGGGGCAGGAGAGACCCAGTACTTC.